A selection of T cell receptor beta chains follows, all from one sample in a study of shared clonotypes between healthy human individuals. The repertoire was sequenced with immunoSEQ multiplex PCR; TCRdb's copy has only in-frame clones and lacks some. Among about 1.9 million clones listed, 90% to 95% were seen once. Sequencing input: naive CD8+ T cells from PBMCs. Receptors originate from a man between 18 and 29 years old in good health. Some clones in this sample may be carry-over from other donors' samples. Both conserved end residues are part of each CDR3. D genes are given only for firm matches. Not all rows give a size; the values are once, few, many and, for expanded clones, a class.

clone size	J gene	CDR3 length	V gene	D gene	CDR3 DNA	CDR3 protein
.	TRBJ2-1	16	TRBV28	TRBD2	TGTGCCAGCAGTCCCATAGCGGGAGGGCCGGTGAATGAGCAGTTCTTC	CASSPIAGGPVNEQFF
.	TRBJ1-1	17	TRBV9	TRBD1	TGTGCCAGCTCTCGCTTAGGCTTGACAGGGGCTACCACTGAAGCTTTCTTT	CASSRLGLTGATTEAFF
.	TRBJ2-2	15	TRBV10-3	.	TGTGCCATCACTTGGACACTCCTGAACACCGGGGAGCTGTTTTTT	CAITWTLLNTGELFF
.	TRBJ1-2	15	TRBV5-1	TRBD1	TGCGCCAGCAGCGACCGGACAGGGGGAGACTATGGCTACACCTTC	CASSDRTGGDYGYTF
.	TRBJ2-7	11	TRBV29-1	TRBD1	TGCAGCGTTGGGACAGGGCGGGAGCAGTACTTC	CSVGTGREQYF
.	TRBJ1-2	12	TRBV29-1	.	TGCAGCGTTGAAGATCGGTGGGGACAAACTACTTTC	CSVEDRWGQTTF
.	TRBJ1-1	12	TRBV6-1	.	TGTGCCAGCAGTGTAGGCCTGGTTTCAGCTTTCTTT	CASSVGLVSAFF
.	TRBJ2-1	12	TRBV13	.	TGTGCCAGCAGCGCAGACAGCTATGAGCAGTTCTTC	CASSADSYEQFF
.	TRBJ2-7	13	TRBV7-9	.	TGTGCCAGCAGCGGGACAACTAGAAACGAGCAGTACTTC	CASSGTTRNEQYF
.	TRBJ2-7	15	TRBV6-6	.	TGTGCCAGCAGTTACTCGGGGCTGGGTGCCTACGAGCAGTACTTC	CASSYSGLGAYEQYF
.	TRBJ1-4	14	TRBV7-9	.	TGTGCCAGCAGCGCCCGGACAGTTAATGAAAAACTGTTTTTT	CASSARTVNEKLFF
.	TRBJ1-5	14	TRBV2	.	TGTGCCAGCAGTGAAGTAGGGGGGAATCAGCCCCAGCATTTT	CASSEVGGNQPQHF
once	TRBJ1-2	17	TRBV27	TRBD1	TGTGCCAGCAGTTCTTTATGGACAGGGCCCAATCTGTATGGCTACACCTTC	CASSSLWTGPNLYGYTF
.	TRBJ1-5	13	TRBV28	.	TGTGCCAGCAGTTTGGACAGCGTTCAGCCCCAGCATTTT	CASSLDSVQPQHF
.	TRBJ2-1	14	TRBV4-3	TRBD2	TGCGCCAGCAGCCAAGGGTTGCGGGAGAATGAGCAGTTCTTC	CASSQGLRENEQFF
.	TRBJ2-2	15	TRBV14	.	TGTGCCAGCAGCCTTACCATCCGGGGCACCGGGGAGCTGTTTTTT	CASSLTIRGTGELFF
.	TRBJ1-1	13	TRBV14	.	TGTGCCAGCAGCCAGGACTTAGGCACTGAAGCTTTCTTT	CASSQDLGTEAFF
.	TRBJ2-7	13	TRBV7-2	.	TGTGCCAGCAGCCCCGGGCCCGCCTACGAGCAGTACTTC	CASSPGPAYEQYF
.	TRBJ2-1	15	TRBV5-1	.	TGCGCCAGCAGCTTGGCCGTGGCAGGACACAATGAGCAGTTCTTC	CASSLAVAGHNEQFF
.	TRBJ2-1	14	TRBV15	TRBD2	TGTGCCACCACCATGCCCGGGACTAACAATGAGCAGTTCTTC	CATTMPGTNNEQFF
.	TRBJ1-2	14	TRBV7-9	.	TGTGCCAGCAGCCCCAAGGAAGCTAACTATGGCTACACCTTC	CASSPKEANYGYTF
.	TRBJ1-5	16	TRBV4-1	.	TGCGCCAGCAGCCAGGGAGGAGCAGGATACAATCAGCCCCAGCATTTT	CASSQGGAGYNQPQHF
.	TRBJ2-1	21	TRBV14	TRBD2	TGTGCCAGCAGCCCCCTTGGGGGGCGTAATAGCGGGAGGGCCGCTAAAAATGAACAGTTCTTC	CASSPLGGRNSGRAAKNEQFF
.	TRBJ1-1	15	TRBV4-1	.	TGCGCCAGCAGCCAACGGCGGGCCATGAACACTGAAGCTTTCTTT	CASSQRRAMNTEAFF
.	TRBJ2-2	16	TRBV4-3	TRBD2	TGCGCCAGCAGCCAAGGGGGCGGGAGAGACACCGGGGAGCTGTTTTTT	CASSQGGGRDTGELFF
.	TRBJ2-1	13	TRBV28	.	TGTGCCAGCAGTTTCTACAGTTACAATGAGCAGTTCTTC	CASSFYSYNEQFF
.	TRBJ2-3	15	TRBV6-5	.	TGTGCCAGCAGTTACTGGGGCTCTAGCACAGATACGCAGTATTTT	CASSYWGSSTDTQYF
.	TRBJ2-1	14	TRBV28	TRBD2	TGTGCCAGCAGTCCCGGGACTAGCGGGAGAGGTGGGTTCTTC	CASSPGTSGRGGFF
.	TRBJ2-5	15	TRBV2	.	TGTGCCAGCAGCCCCCCACACGGGGACCAAGAGACCCAGTACTTC	CASSPPHGDQETQYF
once	TRBJ2-7	13	TRBV6-5	TRBD2	TGTGCCAGCAGTTACGGGACTAGCCCAGAGCAGTACTTC	CASSYGTSPEQYF
.	TRBJ1-1	17	TRBV27	.	TGTGCCAGCAGTCCGCTTGTGGGGGGTAATTGGAACACTGAAGCTTTCTTT	CASSPLVGGNWNTEAFF
once	TRBJ1-2	13	TRBV27	.	TGTGCCAGCTCCTCAGGGCTAAGTTATGGCTACACCTTC	CASSSGLSYGYTF
.	TRBJ2-7	15	TRBV6-1	TRBD2	TGTGCCAGCAGTCTCGTTCTAGCGGGCAACTACGAGCAGTACTTC	CASSLVLAGNYEQYF
.	TRBJ2-1	12	TRBV28	.	TGTGCCAGCAGTTTTTCTAGCAATGAGCAGTTCTTC	CASSFSSNEQFF
.	TRBJ1-3	16	TRBV5-6	.	TGTGCCAGCAGCACCGTCGGGGTACGATACGGAAACACCATATATTTT	CASSTVGVRYGNTIYF
.	TRBJ2-7	17	TRBV2	TRBD2	TGTGCCAGCAGTGAAGGGGGACTAGCGGGAGGGCAAGACGAGCAGTACTTC	CASSEGGLAGGQDEQYF